This entry features one T cell receptor beta chain sequence. Its antigen is as yet unknown. The immunoSEQ assay was v3.0, run at survey level. This table comes from immunoSEQ multiplex PCR, and its TCRdb copy is limited to in-frame clones, with some not included. The data contain 12,000 to 15,000 clones, approximately 80% of them singletons. Deletions cut 3 bases from V and 7 bases from J, with 16 bases between. Germline-derived CDR1 and CDR2 are MNHEY and SMNVEV (reference sequence). The CDR3 runs 16 residues. The sample belongs to a study of long-term antiretroviral therapy in people with HIV. Overall study results and limits: Pre-ART clonal expansion yielded clones that dominated the repertoire at all time points. Among HIV repertoires, CDR3 length ranges were narrower than those of controls.

The specimen was unsorted PBMCs, collected 3.2 years before starting antiretroviral therapy. The receptor was derived from a man between 40 and 49 years old with HIV. The chain combines TRBV27 with TRBJ1-6, with TRBD1 as a possible D gene (5 bases). The CDR3 region is CASSFGTGTANSPLHF. The CDR3 coding sequence is TGTGCCAGCAGTTTTGGGACCGGGACGGCAAATTCACCCCTCCACTTT.